A selection of T cell receptor beta chains follows, all from one sample in a study of long-term antiretroviral therapy in people with HIV. Repertoires were generated with immunoSEQ multiplex PCR, while TCRdb's copy carries only in-frame clones and drops some. The top ten hold 5.6% of the sample, which has tens of thousands of clones, around 83% seen once. The input for sequencing was unsorted PBMCs, taken 0.7 years before starting antiretroviral therapy. Receptors originate from a man younger than 45 with HIV. CDR3s include the opening cysteine and the closing phenylalanine or tryptophan. D genes are given only for firm matches. Clone size, where shown, is once, few, many, or a class for clones that have expanded.

CDR3: CASSFMARISYEQYF
DNA: TGTGCCAGCAGTTTCATGGCACGGATCTCCTACGAGCAGTACTTC
size: -
V: TRBV28
J: TRBJ2-7
D: -

CDR3: CASSPFPGGLENIQYF
DNA: TGTGCCAGCTCACCTTTCCCTGGGGGGCTGGAAAACATTCAGTACTTC
size: -
V: TRBV18
J: TRBJ2-4
D: -

CDR3: CASSFRTGLGYTF
DNA: TGTGCCAGCAGCTTCAGGACAGGGCTAGGCTACACCTTC
size: -
V: TRBV7-3
J: TRBJ1-2
D: TRBD1

CDR3: CASSDRTLGTTGELFF
DNA: TGTGCCAGCAGTGACCGGACCCTCGGGACCACCGGGGAGCTGTTTTTT
size: -
V: TRBV2
J: TRBJ2-2
D: -

CDR3: CASSFSGEGSGNTIYF
DNA: TGTGCCAGCAGCTTTTCCGGGGAGGGAAGCGGAAACACCATATATTTT
size: -
V: TRBV11-2
J: TRBJ1-3
D: -

CDR3: CASSDEGHTEAFF
DNA: TGTGCCAGCAGTGATGAGGGGCACACTGAAGCTTTCTTT
size: -
V: TRBV6-1
J: TRBJ1-1
D: -

CDR3: CASSNSWEEQPQHF
DNA: TGTGCCAGCAGTAATTCCTGGGAGGAACAGCCCCAGCATTTT
size: -
V: TRBV28
J: TRBJ1-5
D: -

CDR3: CASSVKGAHPETQYF
DNA: TGTGCCAGCAGCGTCAAAGGGGCACATCCGGAGACCCAGTACTTC
size: -
V: TRBV21-1
J: TRBJ2-5
D: -

CDR3: CASSPQTGDRDGYTF
DNA: TGTGCCAGCAGCCCGCAGACAGGGGATCGTGATGGCTACACCTTC
size: -
V: TRBV5-4
J: TRBJ1-2
D: TRBD1

CDR3: CASRDNSAREGQNTEAFF
DNA: TGTGCCAGCAGGGACAACAGTGCCCGGGAGGGTCAGAACACTGAAGCTTTCTTT
size: -
V: TRBV2
J: TRBJ1-1
D: -

CDR3: CASSRDRGSHNEQFF
DNA: TGTGCCAGCAGTCGGGACAGGGGAAGCCACAATGAGCAGTTCTTC
size: -
V: TRBV5-4
J: TRBJ2-1
D: TRBD1

CDR3: CASSQDTRGSGELFF
DNA: TGCGCCAGCAGCCAAGATACGAGGGGGTCCGGGGAGCTGTTTTTT
size: few
V: TRBV4-3
J: TRBJ2-2
D: -

CDR3: CASSAPRGTQETQYF
DNA: TGTGCCAGCAGTGCCCCACGGGGAACCCAAGAGACCCAGTACTTC
size: once
V: TRBV28
J: TRBJ2-5
D: -

CDR3: CASSLIHDSGSKPQHF
DNA: TGTGCCAGCAGCCTGATACACGACAGTGGCTCGAAGCCCCAGCATTTT
size: -
V: TRBV5-6
J: TRBJ1-5
D: -

CDR3: CASSQDSGGARTDTQYF
DNA: TGCGCCAGCAGCCAAGATTCGGGGGGCGCGAGAACAGATACGCAGTATTTT
size: few
V: TRBV4-1
J: TRBJ2-3
D: -

CDR3: CASSLSLLAGGYDTQYF
DNA: TGTGCCAGCAGCTTATCACTTTTAGCGGGGGGTTATGATACGCAGTATTTT
size: -
V: TRBV11-2
J: TRBJ2-3
D: TRBD2

CDR3: CASSSFPGDTEAFF
DNA: TGTGCCAGCAGCTCGTTTCCTGGGGACACTGAAGCTTTCTTT
size: -
V: TRBV7-9
J: TRBJ1-1
D: -

CDR3: CASSGPQTNYGYTF
DNA: TGTGCCAGTAGCGGACCTCAAACTAACTATGGCTACACCTTC
size: -
V: TRBV19
J: TRBJ1-2
D: -

CDR3: CASSLDGNSNQPQHF
DNA: TGTGCCAGCAGCTTAGACGGGAATAGCAATCAGCCCCAGCATTTT
size: -
V: TRBV5-6
J: TRBJ1-5
D: -

CDR3: CASSLAGSYEQYF
DNA: TGTGCCAGCAGCTTAGCGGGATCCTACGAGCAGTACTTC
size: -
V: TRBV7-2
J: TRBJ2-7
D: -

CDR3: CATDSGLAGYTF
DNA: TGTGCCACTGACAGTGGGTTAGCTGGCTACACCTTC
size: -
V: TRBV6-5
J: TRBJ1-2
D: -

CDR3: CASSFDRGPGTQYF
DNA: TGCGCCAGCAGCTTCGACAGGGGGCCCGGGACCCAGTACTTC
size: -
V: TRBV5-1
J: TRBJ2-5
D: TRBD1

CDR3: CAWSAEGPQHF
DNA: TGTGCCTGGAGCGCCGAAGGGCCCCAGCATTTT
size: -
V: TRBV30
J: TRBJ1-5
D: -

CDR3: CASSFGNQETQYF
DNA: TGTGCCAGCAGCTTTGGGAATCAAGAGACCCAGTACTTC
size: -
V: TRBV7-9
J: TRBJ2-5
D: -

CDR3: CASSNPGGKHTEAFF
DNA: TGCGCCAGCAGCAACCCAGGGGGGAAGCACACTGAAGCTTTCTTT
size: -
V: TRBV5-1
J: TRBJ1-1
D: TRBD1

CDR3: CASSVGNGRYEQYF
DNA: TGTGCCAGCAGCGTCGGGAATGGGCGGTACGAGCAGTACTTC
size: -
V: TRBV5-4
J: TRBJ2-7
D: -

CDR3: CASSEARGAPLHF
DNA: TGTGCCAGCAGTGAAGCTCGGGGCGCGCCCCTCCACTTT
size: -
V: TRBV6-1
J: TRBJ1-6
D: -

CDR3: CASSLGAFGSGNTIYF
DNA: TGTGCCAGCAGCTTAGGGGCTTTCGGCTCTGGAAACACCATATATTTT
size: -
V: TRBV7-2
J: TRBJ1-3
D: -

CDR3: CASSLTTALAYNEQFF
DNA: TGTGCCAGCAGCCTTACGACAGCCTTGGCCTACAATGAGCAGTTCTTC
size: medium-sized
V: TRBV28
J: TRBJ2-1
D: -

CDR3: CASSITDRGYEQYF
DNA: TGTGCCAGCTCGATTACGGACAGGGGCTACGAGCAGTACTTC
size: -
V: TRBV18
J: TRBJ2-7
D: TRBD1

CDR3: CASSYSSSGSTDTQYF
DNA: TGTGCCAGCAGTTACTCGAGTAGCGGGAGCACAGATACGCAGTATTTT
size: -
V: TRBV6-5
J: TRBJ2-3
D: TRBD2

CDR3: CASSSTGTWGETQYF
DNA: TGCGCCAGCAGCTCGACAGGGACGTGGGGAGAGACCCAGTACTTC
size: -
V: TRBV5-1
J: TRBJ2-5
D: TRBD1

CDR3: CASRWTENTGELFF
DNA: TGTGCCAGCAGATGGACAGAAAACACCGGGGAGCTGTTTTTT
size: -
V: TRBV6-5
J: TRBJ2-2
D: -

CDR3: CASTPRRTAYNEQFF
DNA: TGTGCCAGTACCCCACGACGGACAGCGTACAATGAGCAGTTCTTC
size: -
V: TRBV19
J: TRBJ2-1
D: -

CDR3: CASSSGGEPQHF
DNA: TGTGCCAGTAGTAGTGGGGGGGAGCCCCAGCATTTT
size: once
V: TRBV19
J: TRBJ1-5
D: -

CDR3: CASSVGSSGGSYEQYF
DNA: TGTGCCAGCAGCGTAGGGTCAAGCGGGGGGTCCTACGAGCAGTACTTC
size: -
V: TRBV9
J: TRBJ2-7
D: TRBD2

CDR3: CASSLGHSTGHSGNTIYF
DNA: TGTGCCAGCAGCTTAGGCCACTCGACAGGGCACTCTGGAAACACCATATATTTT
size: -
V: TRBV7-6
J: TRBJ1-3
D: TRBD1

CDR3: CASSLVAGTGAYEQYF
DNA: TGTGCCAGCAGCTTAGTTGCCGGGACAGGGGCCTACGAGCAGTACTTC
size: -
V: TRBV7-2
J: TRBJ2-7
D: TRBD1

CDR3: CASSSPTGVPDTQYF
DNA: TGCGCCAGCAGCTCGCCGACGGGGGTCCCAGATACGCAGTATTTT
size: once
V: TRBV5-1
J: TRBJ2-3
D: -

CDR3: CASSHRSFYGYTF
DNA: TGTGCCAGCAGCCATCGGTCCTTCTATGGCTACACCTTC
size: few
V: TRBV7-9
J: TRBJ1-2
D: -

CDR3: CASSPGQGLATNEKLFF
DNA: TGCGCCAGCAGCCCGGGACAGGGTTTGGCAACTAATGAAAAACTGTTTTTT
size: -
V: TRBV5-1
J: TRBJ1-4
D: TRBD1

CDR3: CASSLQGNNSPLHF
DNA: TGTGCCAGCAGCTTACAGGGTAATAATTCACCCCTCCACTTT
size: -
V: TRBV7-8
J: TRBJ1-6
D: -

CDR3: CASSQERPSTGELFF
DNA: TGTGCCAGCAGCCAAGAAAGGCCTTCCACCGGGGAGCTGTTTTTT
size: -
V: TRBV4-2
J: TRBJ2-2
D: -

CDR3: CASRLSGLTNYGYTF
DNA: TGTGCCAGCAGGCTATCGGGGCTAACTAACTATGGCTACACCTTC
size: -
V: TRBV28
J: TRBJ1-2
D: -

CDR3: CASSTASGAYNEQFF
DNA: TGCGCCAGCAGCACTGCTAGCGGGGCCTACAATGAGCAGTTCTTC
size: few
V: TRBV4-1
J: TRBJ2-1
D: TRBD2

CDR3: CASSLGDRGRGETQYF
DNA: TGTGCCAGCAGCTTAGGGGACAGGGGGCGCGGAGAGACCCAGTACTTC
size: -
V: TRBV11-2
J: TRBJ2-5
D: TRBD1

CDR3: CASTAGTGGSKVYTF
DNA: TGCGCCAGCACGGCCGGGACAGGGGGCTCGAAGGTCTACACCTTC
size: -
V: TRBV5-1
J: TRBJ1-2
D: TRBD1